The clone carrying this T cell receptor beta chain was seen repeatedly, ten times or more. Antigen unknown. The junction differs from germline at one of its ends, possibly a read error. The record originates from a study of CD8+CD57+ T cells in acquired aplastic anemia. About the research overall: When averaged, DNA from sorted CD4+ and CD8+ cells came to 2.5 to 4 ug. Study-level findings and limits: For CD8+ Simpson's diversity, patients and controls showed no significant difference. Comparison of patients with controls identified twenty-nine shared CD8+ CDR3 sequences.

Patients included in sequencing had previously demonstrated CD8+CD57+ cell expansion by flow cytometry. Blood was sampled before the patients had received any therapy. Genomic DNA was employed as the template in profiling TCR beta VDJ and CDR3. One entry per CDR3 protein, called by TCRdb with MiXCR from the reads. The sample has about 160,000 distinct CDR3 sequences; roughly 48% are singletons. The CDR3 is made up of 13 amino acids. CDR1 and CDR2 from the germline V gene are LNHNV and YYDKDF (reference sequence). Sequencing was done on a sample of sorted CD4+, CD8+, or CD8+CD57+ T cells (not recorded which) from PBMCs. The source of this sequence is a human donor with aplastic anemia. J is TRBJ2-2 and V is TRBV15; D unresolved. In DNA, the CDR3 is TGTGCCACCAGCGGAGACCCAACCGGGGAGCTGTTTTTT. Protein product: CATSGDPTGELFF. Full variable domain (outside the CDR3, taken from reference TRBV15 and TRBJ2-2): DAMVIQNPRYQVTQFGKPVTLSCSQTLNHNVMYWYQQKSSQAPKLLFHYYDKDFNNEADTPDNFQSRRPNTSFCFLDIRSPGLGDTAMYLCATSGDPTGELFFGEGSRLTVL.